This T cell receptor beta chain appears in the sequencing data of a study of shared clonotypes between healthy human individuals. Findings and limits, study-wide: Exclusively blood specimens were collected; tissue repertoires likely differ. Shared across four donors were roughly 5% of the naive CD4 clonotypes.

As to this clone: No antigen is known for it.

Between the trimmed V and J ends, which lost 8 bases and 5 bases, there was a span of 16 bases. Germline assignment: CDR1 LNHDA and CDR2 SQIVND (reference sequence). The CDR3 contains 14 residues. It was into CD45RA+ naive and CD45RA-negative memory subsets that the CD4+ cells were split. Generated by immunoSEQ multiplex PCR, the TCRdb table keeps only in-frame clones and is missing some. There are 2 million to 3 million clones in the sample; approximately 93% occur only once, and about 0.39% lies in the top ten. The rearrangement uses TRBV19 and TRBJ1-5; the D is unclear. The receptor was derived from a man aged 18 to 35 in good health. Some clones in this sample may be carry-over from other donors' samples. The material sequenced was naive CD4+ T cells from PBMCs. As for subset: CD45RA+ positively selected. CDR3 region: CASRAHGTYQPQHF. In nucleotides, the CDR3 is TGTGCCAGTCGGGCCCATGGTACGTATCAGCCCCAGCATTTT.